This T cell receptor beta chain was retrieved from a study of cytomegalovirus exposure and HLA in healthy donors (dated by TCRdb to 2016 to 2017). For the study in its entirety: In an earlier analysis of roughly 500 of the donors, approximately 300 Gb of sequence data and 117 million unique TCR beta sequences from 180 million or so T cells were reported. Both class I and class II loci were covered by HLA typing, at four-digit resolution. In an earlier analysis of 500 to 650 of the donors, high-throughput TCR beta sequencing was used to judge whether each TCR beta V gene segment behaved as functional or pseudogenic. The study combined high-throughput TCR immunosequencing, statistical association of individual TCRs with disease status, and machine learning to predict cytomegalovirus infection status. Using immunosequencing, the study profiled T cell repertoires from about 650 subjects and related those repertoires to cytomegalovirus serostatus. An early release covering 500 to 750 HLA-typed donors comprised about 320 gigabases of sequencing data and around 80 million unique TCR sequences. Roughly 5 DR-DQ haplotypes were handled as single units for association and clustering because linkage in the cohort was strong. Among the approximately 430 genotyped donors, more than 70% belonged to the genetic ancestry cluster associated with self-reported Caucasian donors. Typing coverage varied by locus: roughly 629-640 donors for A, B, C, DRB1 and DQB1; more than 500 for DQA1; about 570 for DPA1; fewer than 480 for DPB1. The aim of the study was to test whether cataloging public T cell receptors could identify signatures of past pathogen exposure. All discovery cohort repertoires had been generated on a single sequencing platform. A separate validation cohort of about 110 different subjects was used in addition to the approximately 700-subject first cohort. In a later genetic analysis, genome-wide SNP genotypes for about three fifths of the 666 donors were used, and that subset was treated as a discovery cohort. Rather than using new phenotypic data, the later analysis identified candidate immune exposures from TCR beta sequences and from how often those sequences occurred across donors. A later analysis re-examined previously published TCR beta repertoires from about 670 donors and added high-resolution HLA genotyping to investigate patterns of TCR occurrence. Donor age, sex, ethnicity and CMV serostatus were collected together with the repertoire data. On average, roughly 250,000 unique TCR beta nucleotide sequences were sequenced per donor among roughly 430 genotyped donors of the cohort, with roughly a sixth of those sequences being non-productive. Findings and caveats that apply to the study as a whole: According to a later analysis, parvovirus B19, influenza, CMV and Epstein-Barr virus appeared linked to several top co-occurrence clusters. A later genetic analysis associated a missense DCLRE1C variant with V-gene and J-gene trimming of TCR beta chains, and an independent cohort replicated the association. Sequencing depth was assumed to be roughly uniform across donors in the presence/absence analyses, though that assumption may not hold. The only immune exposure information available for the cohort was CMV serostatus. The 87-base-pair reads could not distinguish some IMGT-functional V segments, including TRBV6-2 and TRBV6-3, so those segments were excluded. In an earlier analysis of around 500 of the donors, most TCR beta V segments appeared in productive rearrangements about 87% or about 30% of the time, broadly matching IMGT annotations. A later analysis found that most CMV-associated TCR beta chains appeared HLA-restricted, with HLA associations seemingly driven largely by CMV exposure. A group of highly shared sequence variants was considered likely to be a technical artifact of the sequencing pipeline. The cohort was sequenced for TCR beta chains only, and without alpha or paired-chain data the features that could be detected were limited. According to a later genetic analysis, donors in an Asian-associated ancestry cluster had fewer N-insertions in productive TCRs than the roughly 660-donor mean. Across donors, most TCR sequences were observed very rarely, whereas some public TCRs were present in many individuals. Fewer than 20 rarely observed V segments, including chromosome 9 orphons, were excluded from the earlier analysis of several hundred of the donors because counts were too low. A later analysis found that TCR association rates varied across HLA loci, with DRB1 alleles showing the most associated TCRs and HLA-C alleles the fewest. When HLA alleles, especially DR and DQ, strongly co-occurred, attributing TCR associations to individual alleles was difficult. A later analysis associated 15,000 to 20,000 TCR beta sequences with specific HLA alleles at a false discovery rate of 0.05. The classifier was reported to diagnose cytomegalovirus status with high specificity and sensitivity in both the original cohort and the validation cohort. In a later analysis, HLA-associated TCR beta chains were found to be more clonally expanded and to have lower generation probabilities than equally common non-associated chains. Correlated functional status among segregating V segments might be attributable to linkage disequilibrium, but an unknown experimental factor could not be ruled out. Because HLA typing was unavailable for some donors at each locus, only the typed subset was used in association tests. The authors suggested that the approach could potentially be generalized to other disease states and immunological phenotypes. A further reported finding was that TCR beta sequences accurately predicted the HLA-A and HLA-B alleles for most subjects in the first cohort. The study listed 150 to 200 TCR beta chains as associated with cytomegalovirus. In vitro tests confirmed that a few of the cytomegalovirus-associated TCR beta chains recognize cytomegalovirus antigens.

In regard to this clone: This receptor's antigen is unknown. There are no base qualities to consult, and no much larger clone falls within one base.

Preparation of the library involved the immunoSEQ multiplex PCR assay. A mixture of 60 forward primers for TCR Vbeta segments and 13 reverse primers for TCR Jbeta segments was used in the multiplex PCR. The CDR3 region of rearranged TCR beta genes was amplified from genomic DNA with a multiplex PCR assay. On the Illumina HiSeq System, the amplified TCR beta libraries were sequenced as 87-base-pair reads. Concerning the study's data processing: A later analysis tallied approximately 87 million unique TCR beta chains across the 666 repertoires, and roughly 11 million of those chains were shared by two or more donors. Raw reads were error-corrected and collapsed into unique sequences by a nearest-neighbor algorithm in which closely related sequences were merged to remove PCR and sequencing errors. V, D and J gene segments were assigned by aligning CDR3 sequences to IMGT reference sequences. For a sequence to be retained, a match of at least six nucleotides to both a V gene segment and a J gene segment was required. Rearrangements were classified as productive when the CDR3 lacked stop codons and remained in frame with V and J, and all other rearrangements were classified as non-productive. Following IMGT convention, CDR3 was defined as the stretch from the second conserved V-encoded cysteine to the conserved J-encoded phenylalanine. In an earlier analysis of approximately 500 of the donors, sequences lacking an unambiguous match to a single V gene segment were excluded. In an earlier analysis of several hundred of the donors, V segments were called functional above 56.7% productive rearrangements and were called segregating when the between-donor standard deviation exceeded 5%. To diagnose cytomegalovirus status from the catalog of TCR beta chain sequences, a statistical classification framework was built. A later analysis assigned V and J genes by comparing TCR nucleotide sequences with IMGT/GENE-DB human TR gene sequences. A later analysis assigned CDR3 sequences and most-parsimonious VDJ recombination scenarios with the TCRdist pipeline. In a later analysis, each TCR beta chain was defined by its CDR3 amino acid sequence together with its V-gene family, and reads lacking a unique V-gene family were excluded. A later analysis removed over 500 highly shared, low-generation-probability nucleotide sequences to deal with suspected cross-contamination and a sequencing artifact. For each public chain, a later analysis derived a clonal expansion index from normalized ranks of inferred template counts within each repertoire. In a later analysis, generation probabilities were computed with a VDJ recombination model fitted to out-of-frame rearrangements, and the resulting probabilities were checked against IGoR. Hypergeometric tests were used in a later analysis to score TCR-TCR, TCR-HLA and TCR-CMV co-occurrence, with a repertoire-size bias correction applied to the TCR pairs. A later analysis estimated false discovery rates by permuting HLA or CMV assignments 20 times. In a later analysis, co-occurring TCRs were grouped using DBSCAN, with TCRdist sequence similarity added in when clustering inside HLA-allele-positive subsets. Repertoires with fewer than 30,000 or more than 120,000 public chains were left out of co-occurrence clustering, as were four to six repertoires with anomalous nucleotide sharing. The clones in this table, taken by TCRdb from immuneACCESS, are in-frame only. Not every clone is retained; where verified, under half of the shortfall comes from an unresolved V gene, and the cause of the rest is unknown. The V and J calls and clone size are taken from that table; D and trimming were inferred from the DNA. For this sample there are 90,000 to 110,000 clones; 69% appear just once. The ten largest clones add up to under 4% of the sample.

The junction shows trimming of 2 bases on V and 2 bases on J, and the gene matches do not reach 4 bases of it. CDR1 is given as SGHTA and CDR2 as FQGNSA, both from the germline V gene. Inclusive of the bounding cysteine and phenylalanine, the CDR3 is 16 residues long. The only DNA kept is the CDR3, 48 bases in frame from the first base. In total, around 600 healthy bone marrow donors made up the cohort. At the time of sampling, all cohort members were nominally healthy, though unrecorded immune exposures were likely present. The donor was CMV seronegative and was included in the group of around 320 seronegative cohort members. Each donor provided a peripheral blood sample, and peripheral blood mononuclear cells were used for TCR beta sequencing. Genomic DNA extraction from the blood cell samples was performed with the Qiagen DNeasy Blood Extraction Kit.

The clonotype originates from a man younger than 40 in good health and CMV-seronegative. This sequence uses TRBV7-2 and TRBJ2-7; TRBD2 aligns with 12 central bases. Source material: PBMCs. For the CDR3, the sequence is CASSLTSGRTPYEQYF. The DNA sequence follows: TGTGCCAGCAGCTTAACTAGCGGGAGGACCCCCTACGAGCAGTACTTC.